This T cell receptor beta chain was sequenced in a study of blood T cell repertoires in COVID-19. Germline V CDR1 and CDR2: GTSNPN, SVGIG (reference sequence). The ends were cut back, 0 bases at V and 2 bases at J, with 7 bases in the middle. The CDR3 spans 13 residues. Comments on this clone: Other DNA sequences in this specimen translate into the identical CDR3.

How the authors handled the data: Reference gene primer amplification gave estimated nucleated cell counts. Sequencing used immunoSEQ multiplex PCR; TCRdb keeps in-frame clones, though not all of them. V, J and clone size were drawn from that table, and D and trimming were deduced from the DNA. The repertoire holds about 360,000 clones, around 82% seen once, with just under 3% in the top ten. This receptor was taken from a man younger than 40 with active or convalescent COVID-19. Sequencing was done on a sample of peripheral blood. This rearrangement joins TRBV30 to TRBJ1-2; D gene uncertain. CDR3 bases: TGTGCCTGGAGTGTAACCAGAAACTATGGCTACACCTTC. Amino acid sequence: CAWSVTRNYGYTF.